Shown below are 8 T cell receptor beta chains from a single sample sequenced in a study of cytotoxic CD8 clonotypes in ibrutinib-treated CLL. Repertoires were generated with immunoSEQ multiplex PCR, while TCRdb's copy carries only in-frame clones and drops some. Among more than 85,000 clones listed, 60% to 80% were seen once. Source: PBMCs, taken after 24 months of ibrutinib treatment. Receptors were obtained from a human donor with chronic lymphocytic leukemia.

The CDR3 reads CASGTGLPSMRYTF. The CDR3 nucleotides read TGTGCTAGTGGTACCGGCCTCCCCTCTATGAGGTACACCTTC. V usage is TRBV12-5 and J usage is TRBJ1-2; D is uncertain. The CDR3 extends over 14 amino acids. Trimming removed 5 bases from V and 11 bases from J, with 21 bases in between. The germline gives CDR1 LGHNT, CDR2 FRNRAP.

The table lists this clone with a few counts. J is TRBJ2-7 and V is TRBV18; no definite D call. The V end was cut by 1 base, the J end by 3 bases, with 7 bases between. Germline V lookup: CDR1 KGHSH, CDR2 LQKENI. The CDR3 contains 13 residues. CDR3 nucleotide sequence: TGTGCCAGCTCACCACTGGCGGACTACGAGCAGTACTTC. Translation gives CASSPLADYEQYF.

This clone was counted only a few times. The chain uses TRBV4-1 and TRBJ2-7; weak D call: TRBD2 (6 bases). V was trimmed by 0 bases and J by 5 bases, leaving 14 bases between them. There are 15 residues in the CDR3. Germline V gene lookup returns CDR1 MGHRA and CDR2 YSYEKL. The CDR3 spells CASSQEGRGGNEQYF. The CDR3 DNA reads TGCGCCAGCAGCCAAGAGGGAAGGGGAGGCAACGAGCAGTACTTC.

The chain links TRBV28 to TRBJ2-1; TRBD1 might be the D (5 bases). CDR3 size: 10 residues. V was clipped by 7 bases and J by 10 bases, with 8 bases between them. CDR1 is MDHEN, CDR2 SYDVKM, per germline. The CDR3 DNA reads as TGTGCCAGCATGGGGCGGGAGCAGTTCTTC. Its translation is CASMGREQFF. The entire variable domain, with the rest obtained from reference TRBV28 and TRBJ2-1, is as follows: DVKVTQSSRYLVKRTGEKVFLECVQDMDHENMFWYRQDPGLGLRLIYFSYDVKMKEKGDIPEGYSVSREKKERFSLILESASTNQTSMYLCASMGREQFFGPGTRLTVL.

The chain recombines TRBV5-1 with TRBJ2-7; D perhaps matches TRBD1 (6 bases). Germline V gene data show CDR1 as SGHRS and CDR2 as YFSETQ. V shed 2 bases and J shed 1 base, with 13 bases lying between them. The CDR3 runs to 15 residues. CDR3 protein: CASSLSGTQSYEQYF. Here the CDR3 DNA reads TGCGCCAGCAGCTTATCCGGGACACAATCCTACGAGCAGTACTTC.

The rearrangement uses TRBV2 and TRBJ1-5; D possibly corresponds to TRBD1 (5 bases). V lost 6 bases to trimming and J lost 3 bases, with 24 bases between them. The CDR3 spans 18 residues. Germline lookup yields CDR1 SNHLY and CDR2 FYNNEI. The CDR3 reads CASREPGTVAFPNQPQHF. The CDR3 region has the DNA TGTGCCAGCAGGGAACCCGGGACGGTGGCATTCCCCAATCAGCCCCAGCATTTT.

The gene calls are TRBV5-1 and TRBJ2-1; a weak D match, TRBD2 (5 bases). From germline, CDR1 is SGHRS and CDR2 YFSETQ. Trimming took 0 bases from V and 2 from J, leaving 18 bases between them. The CDR3 totals 18 residues. The chain's CDR3 is CASSLANPRLFPYNEQFF. The CDR3 DNA is TGCGCCAGCAGCTTGGCCAACCCCCGACTATTTCCCTACAATGAGCAGTTCTTC.

The gene calls are TRBV11-2 and TRBJ2-5; D is uncertain. The V gene lost 2 bases and the J gene lost 2 bases, with 3 bases spanning the gap. Germline CDR1 SGHAT, CDR2 FQNNGV. The CDR3 runs 12 residues. CDR3 nucleotide sequence: TGTGCCAGCAGCTTACAGCAAGAGACCCAGTACTTC. Amino acid sequence: CASSLQQETQYF.